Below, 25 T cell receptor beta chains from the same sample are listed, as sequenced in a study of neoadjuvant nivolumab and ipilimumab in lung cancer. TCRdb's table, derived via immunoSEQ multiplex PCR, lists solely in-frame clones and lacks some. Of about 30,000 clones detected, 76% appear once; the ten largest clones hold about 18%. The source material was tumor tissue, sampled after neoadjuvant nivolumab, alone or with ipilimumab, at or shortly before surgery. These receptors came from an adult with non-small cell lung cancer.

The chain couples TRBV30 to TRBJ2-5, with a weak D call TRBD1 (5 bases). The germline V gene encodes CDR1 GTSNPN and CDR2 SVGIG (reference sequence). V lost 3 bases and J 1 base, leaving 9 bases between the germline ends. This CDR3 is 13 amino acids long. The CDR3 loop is CAWRDKSQETQYF. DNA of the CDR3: TGTGCCTGGAGGGACAAGTCCCAAGAGACCCAGTACTTC.

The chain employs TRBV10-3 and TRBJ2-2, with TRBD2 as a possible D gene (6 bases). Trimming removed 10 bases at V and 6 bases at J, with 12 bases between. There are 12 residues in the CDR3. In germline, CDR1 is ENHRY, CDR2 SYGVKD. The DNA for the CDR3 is TGTGCCACCGGATGGGAGGCCGGGGAGCTGTTTTTT. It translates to CATGWEAGELFF.

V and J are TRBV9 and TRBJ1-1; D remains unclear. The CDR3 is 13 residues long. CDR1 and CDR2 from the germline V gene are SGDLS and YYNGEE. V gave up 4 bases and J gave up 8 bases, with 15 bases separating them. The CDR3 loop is CASSFTVGSEAFF. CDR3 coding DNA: TGTGCCAGCAGCTTCACTGTGGGCTCGGAAGCTTTCTTT.

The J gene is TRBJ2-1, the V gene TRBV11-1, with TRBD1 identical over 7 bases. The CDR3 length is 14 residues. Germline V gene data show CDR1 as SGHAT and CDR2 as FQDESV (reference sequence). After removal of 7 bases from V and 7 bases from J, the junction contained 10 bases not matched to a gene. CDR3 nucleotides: TGTGCCAGCACCCTCACCCCACAGGGGAATGAGCAGTTCTTC. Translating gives CASTLTPQGNEQFF.

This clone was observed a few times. This CDR3 is CASSPGQGRDGYTF. The CDR3 nucleotides are TGTGCCAGCAGCCCCGGACAGGGGAGGGATGGCTACACCTTC. This chain connects TRBV5-4 to TRBJ1-2, with 9 bases fitting TRBD1. The V gene's germline CDR1 is SGHNT and CDR2 YYREEE (reference sequence). Trimming removed 4 bases from V and 6 bases from J; junction bases left unmatched: 7. This CDR3 is built from 14 residues.

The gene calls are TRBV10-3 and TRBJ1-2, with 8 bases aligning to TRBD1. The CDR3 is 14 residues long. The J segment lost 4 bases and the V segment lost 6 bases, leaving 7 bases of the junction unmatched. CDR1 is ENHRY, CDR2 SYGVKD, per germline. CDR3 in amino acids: CAIRGGQGIYGYTF. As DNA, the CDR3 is TGTGCCATCAGGGGAGGACAGGGAATCTATGGCTACACCTTC.

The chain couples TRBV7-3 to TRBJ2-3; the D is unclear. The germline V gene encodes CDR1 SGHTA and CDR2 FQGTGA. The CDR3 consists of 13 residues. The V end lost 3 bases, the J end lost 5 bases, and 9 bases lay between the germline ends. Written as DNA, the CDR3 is TGTGCCAGCAGCTTTTACCCACAAGATACGCAGTATTTT. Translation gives CASSFYPQDTQYF.

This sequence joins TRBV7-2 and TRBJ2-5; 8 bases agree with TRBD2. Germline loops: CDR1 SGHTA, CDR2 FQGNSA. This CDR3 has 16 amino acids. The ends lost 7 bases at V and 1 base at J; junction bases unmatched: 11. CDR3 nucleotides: TGTGCCAGCAACCTAGGACTAGCAGCCCTCCAAGAGACCCAGTACTTC. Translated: CASNLGLAALQETQYF. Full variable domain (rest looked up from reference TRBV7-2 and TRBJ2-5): GAGVSQSPSNKVTEKGKDVELRCDPISGHTALYWYRQSLGQGLEFLIYFQGNSAPDKSGLPSDRFSAERTGGSVSTLTIQRTQQEDSAVYLCASNLGLAALQETQYFGPGTRLLVL.

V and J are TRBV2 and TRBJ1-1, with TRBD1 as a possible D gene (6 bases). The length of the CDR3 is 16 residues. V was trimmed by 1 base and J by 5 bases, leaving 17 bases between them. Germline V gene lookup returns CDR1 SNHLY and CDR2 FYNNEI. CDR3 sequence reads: CASSEGPGGAITEAFF. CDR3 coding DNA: TGTGCCAGCAGTGAAGGACCTGGGGGCGCGATTACTGAAGCTTTCTTT.

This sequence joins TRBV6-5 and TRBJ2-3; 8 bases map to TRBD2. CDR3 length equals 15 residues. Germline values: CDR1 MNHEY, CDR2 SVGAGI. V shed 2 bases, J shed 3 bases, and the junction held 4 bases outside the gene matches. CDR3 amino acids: CASSYSSGETDTQYF. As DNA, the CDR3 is TGTGCCAGCAGTTACAGTAGCGGGGAGACAGATACGCAGTATTTT.

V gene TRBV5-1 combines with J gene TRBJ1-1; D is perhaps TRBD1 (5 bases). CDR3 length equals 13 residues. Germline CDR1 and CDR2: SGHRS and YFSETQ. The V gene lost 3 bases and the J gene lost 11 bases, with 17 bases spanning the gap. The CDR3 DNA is TGCGCCAGCAGCTCCCAGCAGGGCCGAGCGGCTTTCTTT. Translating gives CASSSQQGRAAFF. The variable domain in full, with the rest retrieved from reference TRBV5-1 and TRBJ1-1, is KAGVTQTPRYLIKTRGQQVTLSCSPISGHRSVSWYQQTPGQGLQFLFEYFSETQRNKGNFPGRFSGRQFSNSRSEMNVSTLELGDSALYLCASSSQQGRAAFFGQGTRLTVV.

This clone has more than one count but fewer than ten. The CDR3 DNA sequence: TGTGCCAGCAGTTACGCCAGAGGGTTCTGGTCACCCCTCCACTTT. This encodes CASSYARGFWSPLHF. The chain uses TRBV6-5 and TRBJ1-6; unclear D gene. Looked up from germline, CDR1 is MNHEY and CDR2 is SVGAGI. This CDR3 contains 15 residues. The germline V and J ends were trimmed by 2 bases and 10 bases, with 15 bases remaining between them.

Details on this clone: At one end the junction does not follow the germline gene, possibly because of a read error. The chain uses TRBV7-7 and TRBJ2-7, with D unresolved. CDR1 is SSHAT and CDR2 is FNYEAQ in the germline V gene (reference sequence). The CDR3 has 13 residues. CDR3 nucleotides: TGTGCTAGCAGCTTAACGTCAGGAACCGAGCAGTACTTC. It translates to CASSLTSGTEQYF.

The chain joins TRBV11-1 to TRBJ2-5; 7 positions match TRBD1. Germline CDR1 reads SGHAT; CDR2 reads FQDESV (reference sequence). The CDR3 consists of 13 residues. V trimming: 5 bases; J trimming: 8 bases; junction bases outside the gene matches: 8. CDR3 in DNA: TGTGCCAGCAGCCAACGGGACAGTTCCACCCAGTACTTC. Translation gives CASSQRDSSTQYF.

In DNA form, the CDR3 reads TGTGCCAGTAGTATCTCTTTCCCGGAGTATGGCTACACCTTC. It is translated as CASSISFPEYGYTF. The chain couples TRBV19 to TRBJ1-2; no reliable D call. Trimming left V 3 bases short and J 5 bases short, with 13 bases between. Germline V gene data show CDR1 as LNHDA and CDR2 as SQIVND (reference sequence). The CDR3 has 14 amino acids.

CDR3 sequence: CASSPGDRGRIGYTF. DNA of the CDR3: TGTGCCAGTAGTCCCGGGGACAGGGGGCGTATTGGCTACACCTTC. The genes are TRBV19 and TRBJ1-2; TRBD1 matches 12 bases. Germline V lookup: CDR1 LNHDA, CDR2 SQIVND (reference sequence). This CDR3 has 15 amino acids. Trimming at V came to 5 bases and at J to 7 bases, leaving 8 bases not matched to a gene. Combining the CDR3 with reference TRBV19 and TRBJ1-2 gives the whole variable domain DGGITQSPKYLFRKEGQNVTLSCEQNLNHDAMYWYRQDPGQGLRLIYYSQIVNDFQKGDIAEGYSVSREKKESFPLTVTSAQKNPTAFYLCASSPGDRGRIGYTFGSGTRLTVV.

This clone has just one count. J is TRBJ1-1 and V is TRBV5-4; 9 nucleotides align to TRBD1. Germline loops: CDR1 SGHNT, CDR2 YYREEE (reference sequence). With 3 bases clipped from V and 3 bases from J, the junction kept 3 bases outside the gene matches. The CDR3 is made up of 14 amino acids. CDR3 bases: TGTGCCAGCAGCTCGGACAGGGGTGACACTGAAGCTTTCTTT. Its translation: CASSSDRGDTEAFF.

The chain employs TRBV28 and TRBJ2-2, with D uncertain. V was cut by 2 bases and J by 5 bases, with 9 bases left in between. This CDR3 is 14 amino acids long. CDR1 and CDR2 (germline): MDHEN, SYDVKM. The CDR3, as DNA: TGTGCCAGCAGTTTAAATGTTCGGACCGGGGAGCTGTTTTTT. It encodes CASSLNVRTGELFF.

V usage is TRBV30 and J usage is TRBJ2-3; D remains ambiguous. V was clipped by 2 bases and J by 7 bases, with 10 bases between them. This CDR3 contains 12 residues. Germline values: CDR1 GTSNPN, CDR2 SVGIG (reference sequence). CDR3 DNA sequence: TGTGCCTGGAGTCCAACCACTAATACGCAGTATTTT. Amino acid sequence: CAWSPTTNTQYF.

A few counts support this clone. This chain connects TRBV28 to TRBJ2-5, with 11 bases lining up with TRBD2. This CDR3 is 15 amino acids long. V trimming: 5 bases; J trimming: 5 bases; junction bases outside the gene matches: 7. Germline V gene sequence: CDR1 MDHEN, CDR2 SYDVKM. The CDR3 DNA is TGTGCCAGCAGTCCCACACTAGCGGGGGACGAGACCCAGTACTTC. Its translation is CASSPTLAGDETQYF.

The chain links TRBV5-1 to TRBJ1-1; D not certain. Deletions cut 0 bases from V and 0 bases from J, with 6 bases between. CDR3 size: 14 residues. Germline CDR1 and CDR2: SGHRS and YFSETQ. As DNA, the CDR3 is TGCGCCAGCAGCTTGGCAAGCATGAACACTGAAGCTTTCTTT. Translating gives CASSLASMNTEAFF.

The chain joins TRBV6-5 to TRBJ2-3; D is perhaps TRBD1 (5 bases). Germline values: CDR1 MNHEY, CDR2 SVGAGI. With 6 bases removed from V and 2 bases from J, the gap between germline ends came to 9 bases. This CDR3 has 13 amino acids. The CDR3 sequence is CASSKDNTDTQYF. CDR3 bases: TGTGCCAGCAGCAAGGACAACACAGATACGCAGTATTTT.

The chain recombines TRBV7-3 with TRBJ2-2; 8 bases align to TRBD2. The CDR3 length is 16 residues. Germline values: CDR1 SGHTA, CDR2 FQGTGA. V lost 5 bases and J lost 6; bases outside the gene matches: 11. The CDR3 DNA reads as TGTGCCAGCAGCCCTTCGGGACTAGTCTCCCCCGGGGAGCTGTTTTTT. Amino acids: CASSPSGLVSPGELFF.

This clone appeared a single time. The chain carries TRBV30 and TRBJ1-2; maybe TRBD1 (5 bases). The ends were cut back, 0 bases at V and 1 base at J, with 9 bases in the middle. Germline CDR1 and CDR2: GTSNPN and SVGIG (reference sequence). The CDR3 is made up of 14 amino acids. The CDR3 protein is CAWSVSGVNYGYTF. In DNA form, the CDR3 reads TGTGCCTGGAGTGTATCGGGGGTTAACTATGGCTACACCTTC.

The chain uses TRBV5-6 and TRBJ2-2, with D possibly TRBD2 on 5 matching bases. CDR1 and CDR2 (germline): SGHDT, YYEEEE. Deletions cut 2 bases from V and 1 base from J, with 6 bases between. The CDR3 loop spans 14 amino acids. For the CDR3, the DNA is TGTGCCAGCAGCTTCGCGGGGAACACCGGGGAGCTGTTTTTT. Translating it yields CASSFAGNTGELFF.